This paragraph reports one T cell receptor (beta chain). The data were obtained in a study of blood T cell repertoires in COVID-19. Across the whole study: The samples span acute and convalescent COVID-19 from the United States, Italy and Spain.

The CDR3 runs to 13 residues. V was pared by 4 bases and J by 0 bases, with 7 bases between. Germline V CDR1 and CDR2: PRHDT, FYEKMQ (reference sequence). In the original workflow: Amplification of reference gene primers provided the estimated nucleated cell counts. Measured with immunoSEQ multiplex PCR; TCRdb has only the in-frame clones, and not every one. From that table come the V and J calls and clone size; the DNA was used to work out D and trimming. Of about 150,000 clones listed, roughly 90% were seen once; the top ten hold over 0.8%. The sequenced sample was peripheral blood. The chain couples TRBV13 to TRBJ2-7, with no clear D. The receptor's source is a woman in her 50s with acute or convalescent COVID-19. In DNA, the CDR3 is TGTGCCAGCAGCTCGACTGTCTCCTACGAGCAGTACTTC. This gives the protein CASSSTVSYEQYF. The full variable domain, rest sourced from reference TRBV13 and TRBJ2-7, is AAGVIQSPRHLIKEKRETATLKCYPIPRHDTVYWYQQGPGQDPQFLISFYEKMQSDKGSIPDRFSAQQFSDYHSELNMSSLELGDSALYFCASSSTVSYEQYFGPGTRLTVT.